The sequence of this T cell receptor (beta chain) was determined in a study of T cell responses to AZD1222 COVID-19 vaccine. General study results and limits: Spike as a whole was targeted by vaccine-associated CD4 TCRs, dominant at 160-218 and 743-854. After the peak T cell response, and only then, were repertoires sampled. Unmutated variant regions are reportedly targeted by nearly half of spike-specific TCRs.

Sequenced by immunoSEQ multiplex PCR; TCRdb stores in-frame clones only, minus some. This table holds approximately 90,000 clones, over 80% found once. Of note for this clone: The antigen is undetermined.

The CDR3 totals 17 residues. CDR1 and CDR2 (germline): SGHTS, YDEGEE. Deletions cut 5 bases from V and 1 base from J, with 19 bases between. The sequence came from an adult in good health. This specimen consisted of peripheral blood, obtained on day 0 of AZD1222 vaccination. The chain couples TRBV5-8 to TRBJ2-1; unclear D gene. This CDR3 reads CASSSWPRVRSYNEQFF. The CDR3 DNA reads TGTGCCAGCAGTTCCTGGCCACGCGTTAGGTCCTACAATGAGCAGTTCTTC.